The rows below give T cell receptor beta chains drawn from one sample of a study of technical replicates of blood from a few donors. Repertoires were generated with immunoSEQ multiplex PCR, while TCRdb's copy carries only in-frame clones and drops some. The table records roughly 81,000 clones, approximately 97% of them present only once. The sequencing sample was made of T cells isolated from PBMCs. All receptors derive from a human donor in good health. The CDR3 runs from the conserved cysteine through the conserved F or W. Fields, in order: clone size, J gene, D gene, V gene, CDR3 protein, CDR3 DNA. The D gene is left open where the match is weak. Size values are once, few and many counts, or a class for expanded clones, and some rows have none.

.	TRBJ2-7	.	TRBV19	CASSIGSAGDIEQYF	TGTGCCAGTAGTATAGGGTCAGCAGGGGATATCGAGCAGTACTTC
.	TRBJ2-1	TRBD1	TRBV6-1	CASSEADRFYNEQFF	TGTGCCAGCAGTGAAGCGGACAGGTTCTACAATGAGCAGTTCTTC
.	TRBJ2-2	TRBD1	TRBV7-9	CASSPDRGLSGELFF	TGTGCCAGCAGCCCGGACAGGGGGCTGTCCGGGGAGCTGTTTTTT
.	TRBJ1-4	.	TRBV4-1	CASTRQADLANEKLFF	TGCGCCAGCACGAGGCAAGCGGACCTAGCTAATGAAAAACTGTTTTTT
.	TRBJ1-1	TRBD1	TRBV10-3	CAISDATNPLTGVNTEAFF	TGTGCCATCAGTGATGCTACCAACCCCCTGACAGGGGTGAACACTGAAGCTTTCTTT
.	TRBJ1-4	.	TRBV5-8	CASSWVEFNEKLFF	TGTGCCAGCAGCTGGGTGGAGTTTAATGAAAAACTGTTTTTT
.	TRBJ2-7	TRBD2	TRBV7-6	CASSSPSTSGPPYEQYF	TGTGCCAGCAGCTCGCCGTCGACTAGCGGGCCCCCCTACGAGCAGTACTTC
.	TRBJ2-2	TRBD2	TRBV15	CATSREGLAGTGTGELFF	TGTGCCACCAGCAGAGAGGGACTAGCGGGCACGGGCACCGGGGAGCTGTTTTTT
.	TRBJ2-7	TRBD1	TRBV19	CASSLGTGNYEQYF	TGTGCCAGTAGTCTGGGGACAGGGAACTACGAGCAGTACTTC
.	TRBJ1-2	TRBD1	TRBV9	CASSDTGGGYTF	TGTGCCAGCAGCGATACAGGGGGCGGCTACACCTTC
.	TRBJ2-7	TRBD2	TRBV18	CASSPYLGGTRDEQYF	TGTGCCAGCTCACCGTACCTCGGGGGGACCCGGGACGAGCAGTACTTC
.	TRBJ1-4	.	TRBV7-9	CASSWTGATNEKLFF	TGTGCCAGCAGCTGGACGGGAGCAACTAATGAAAAACTGTTTTTT
.	TRBJ1-1	.	TRBV12-5	CASGPGGGVSTEAFF	TGTGCTAGTGGCCCTGGCGGGGGTGTCTCCACTGAAGCTTTCTTT
.	TRBJ2-2	.	TRBV11-3	CASSFGGADTGELFF	TGTGCCAGCAGCTTCGGCGGGGCGGACACCGGGGAGCTGTTTTTT
.	TRBJ2-1	TRBD1	TRBV19	CASSIGTGGFNEQFF	TGTGCCAGTAGTATCGGGACAGGGGGCTTCAATGAGCAGTTCTTC
.	TRBJ2-7	TRBD2	TRBV27	CASSYSSGVYEQYF	TGTGCCAGCAGTTATTCTAGCGGGGTCTACGAGCAGTACTTC
.	TRBJ1-1	.	TRBV10-1	CASSVFQGNTEAFF	TGCGCCAGCAGTGTCTTCCAGGGAAACACTGAAGCTTTCTTT
few	TRBJ2-1	TRBD2	TRBV7-8	CASSLLAGGPLINEQFF	TGTGCCAGCAGCTTATTAGCGGGAGGGCCGTTGATCAATGAGCAGTTCTTC
.	TRBJ2-7	.	TRBV29-1	CSVRNQGRPYEQYF	TGCAGCGTCCGAAACCAGGGGCGCCCCTACGAGCAGTACTTC
.	TRBJ1-3	.	TRBV5-4	CASSLYAGNTIYF	TGTGCCAGCAGCTTGTATGCTGGAAACACCATATATTTT
.	TRBJ2-7	TRBD1	TRBV19	CASSNPGQGFYEQYF	TGTGCCAGTAGTAACCCGGGACAGGGCTTCTACGAGCAGTACTTC
.	TRBJ1-2	TRBD1	TRBV10-2	CASLPSGQGFYGYTF	TGCGCCAGCCTACCTTCGGGACAGGGGTTTTATGGCTACACCTTC
few	TRBJ1-5	.	TRBV10-2	CASTKGGYSNQPQHF	TGCGCCAGCACCAAGGGAGGGTATAGCAATCAGCCCCAGCATTTT
.	TRBJ2-7	TRBD2	TRBV2	CASRTSSSPYEQYF	TGTGCCAGCCGGACTAGCTCTTCCCCCTACGAGCAGTACTTC
.	TRBJ1-1	.	TRBV19	CASSFGNTEAFF	TGTGCCAGTAGTTTCGGGAACACTGAAGCTTTCTTT
.	TRBJ2-2	.	TRBV6-5	CASSYSRANTGELFF	TGTGCCAGCAGTTACTCGCGCGCGAACACCGGGGAGCTGTTTTTT
.	TRBJ2-1	.	TRBV27	CASSPPLMSEQFF	TGTGCCAGCAGTCCACCGCTGATGAGCGAGCAGTTCTTC
.	TRBJ1-5	.	TRBV5-5	CASSLEASNQPQHF	TGTGCCAGCAGCTTGGAAGCTTCCAATCAGCCCCAGCATTTT
once	TRBJ2-1	TRBD2	TRBV2	CASSELAAPYNEQFF	TGTGCCAGCAGTGAGCTAGCGGCCCCATACAATGAGCAGTTCTTC
once	TRBJ2-2	TRBD1	TRBV4-1	CASSRRDRVSVWGNGNTGELFF	TGCGCCAGCAGCCGACGGGACAGGGTTTCGGTGTGGGGTAACGGGAACACCGGGGAGCTGTTTTTT
.	TRBJ1-6	TRBD1	TRBV5-6	CASSFTDRDMPPLHF	TGTGCCAGCAGCTTTACAGACAGGGATATGCCACCCCTCCACTTT
.	TRBJ2-2	.	TRBV28	CASSLFTGNTGELFF	TGTGCCAGCAGTTTATTTACAGGGAACACCGGGGAGCTGTTTTTT
.	TRBJ2-7	TRBD2	TRBV5-4	CASSPRGSGGSPLYEQYF	TGTGCCAGCAGCCCCCGGGGTAGCGGGGGATCGCCACTCTACGAGCAGTACTTC
.	TRBJ2-2	TRBD1	TRBV28	CASSFRPRGRNGELFF	TGTGCCAGCAGTTTCCGCCCGAGGGGGCGGAACGGGGAGCTGTTTTTT
.	TRBJ2-2	.	TRBV5-1	CASSWTTNTGELFF	TGCGCCAGCAGCTGGACAACGAACACCGGGGAGCTGTTTTTT
.	TRBJ2-6	.	TRBV18	CASRDTYSGANVLTF	TGTGCCAGCAGGGACACCTACTCTGGGGCCAACGTCCTGACTTTC
.	TRBJ2-3	TRBD2	TRBV27	CASLRWAGGSTDTQYF	TGTGCCAGCCTAAGATGGGCGGGAGGAAGCACAGATACGCAGTATTTT
.	TRBJ2-7	TRBD2	TRBV6-5	CASSYSIIGGGEQYF	TGTGCCAGCAGTTACTCGATCATCGGGGGGGGCGAGCAGTACTTC
.	TRBJ1-2	.	TRBV6-1	CASSEVLGGRIYGYTF	TGTGCCAGCAGTGAAGTCTTAGGAGGCCGGATCTATGGCTACACCTTC
.	TRBJ2-5	.	TRBV28	CASSLGAVVEETQYF	TGTGCCAGCAGTTTAGGGGCGGTGGTAGAAGAGACCCAGTACTTC
.	TRBJ1-2	.	TRBV25-1	CASSELLDNYGYTF	TGTGCCAGCAGTGAACTGTTAGATAACTATGGCTACACCTTC
.	TRBJ2-1	.	TRBV5-1	CASSAGDEQFF	TGCGCCAGCAGCGCCGGTGATGAGCAGTTCTTC
once	TRBJ2-3	TRBD2	TRBV11-3	CASSLGSGGRADTQYF	TGTGCCAGCAGCCTAGGTAGCGGGGGCCGGGCAGATACGCAGTATTTT
once	TRBJ2-2	TRBD2	TRBV7-8	CASNLRPRGGSGELFF	TGTGCCAGCAACTTGAGGCCGCGGGGGGGCTCCGGGGAGCTGTTTTTT
.	TRBJ2-1	.	TRBV7-9	CASSLVGINEQFF	TGTGCCAGCAGCTTAGTTGGCATCAATGAGCAGTTCTTC
.	TRBJ2-5	TRBD2	TRBV25-1	CASSEGIPGLAGRETQYF	TGTGCCAGCAGTGAGGGTATACCGGGACTAGCGGGCCGAGAGACCCAGTACTTC
.	TRBJ1-1	TRBD1	TRBV30	CAWSSPSGTGNTEAFF	TGTGCCTGGAGTTCTCCGTCGGGGACAGGGAACACTGAAGCTTTCTTT
.	TRBJ2-6	TRBD2	TRBV2	CASASGLERPGANVLTF	TGTGCCAGCGCCTCGGGACTAGAACGACCTGGGGCCAACGTCCTGACTTTC
.	TRBJ2-5	TRBD1	TRBV6-5	CASSPSQGTQETQYF	TGTGCCAGCAGTCCTTCACAGGGGACCCAAGAGACCCAGTACTTC